The next 20 T cell receptor beta chains were all read from a single sample in a study of cytomegalovirus exposure and HLA in healthy donors. PCR was performed using 60 Vbeta and 13 Jbeta primers. Profiled with immunoSEQ multiplex PCR; TCRdb holds only in-frame clones, not every one. The data contain 75,000 to 100,000 clones, around 82% of them seen just once; the ten biggest clones take up around 3.6%. The sequencing sample was made of PBMCs. Source of these receptors: a man in his forties in good health and CMV-seronegative.

This clone was seen only a few times. The chain uses TRBV30 and TRBJ1-1; D is unclear. CDR3 size: 12 residues. Germline lookup yields CDR1 GTSNPN and CDR2 SVGIG (reference sequence). V gave up 5 bases and J gave up 7 bases, with 14 bases separating them. CDR3 residues: CAWAGNKGEAFF. The CDR3 nucleotides are TGTGCCTGGGCCGGGAATAAAGGTGAAGCTTTCTTT.

The rearrangement links TRBV28 to TRBJ1-2; tentatively, D is TRBD1 (5 bases). Trimming cost V 7 bases and J 4 bases, with 10 bases left between them. The CDR3 loop spans 12 amino acids. In germline, CDR1 is MDHEN, CDR2 SYDVKM. The CDR3 nucleotides read TGTGCCAGCACCCCCGGGGGCTATGGCTACACCTTC. Translation: CASTPGGYGYTF.

This clone has more than one count but fewer than ten. V is TRBV7-2 and J is TRBJ1-5, with a possible D match to TRBD1 (6 bases). The CDR3 extends over 15 amino acids. The germline V gene has CDR1 SGHTA and CDR2 FQGNSA. Trimming stripped 1 base from V and 5 bases from J, with 12 bases between. CDR3 nucleotide sequence: TGTGCCAGCAGCTTAGGTGGGGGGGCCCATCAGCCCCAGCATTTT. This translates into CASSLGGGAHQPQHF.

The rearrangement uses TRBV28 and TRBJ2-5; no definite D call. Trimming took off 6 bases at V and 1 base at J, with 6 bases between the two ends. The V gene's germline CDR1 is MDHEN and CDR2 SYDVKM. The CDR3 consists of 12 residues. DNA for the CDR3: TGTGCCAGCAGGAGCTCCCAAGAGACCCAGTACTTC. Translation: CASRSSQETQYF.

This clone was detected only once. The genes are TRBV4-1 and TRBJ2-1; TRBD2 matches at 13 bases. The CDR3 contains 16 residues. J was trimmed by 10 bases and V by 6 bases; bases with no gene match: 12. Germline CDR1 MGHRA, CDR2 YSYEKL. The CDR3 nucleotides read TGCGCCAGCAGGTTTGGGACTAGCGGGGAAATTGGGGAGCAGTTCTTC. It encodes CASRFGTSGEIGEQFF.

This clone has at least ten counts. The chain combines TRBV30 with TRBJ2-2; D is perhaps TRBD2 (5 bases). This CDR3 has 15 residues. Trimming removed 3 bases from V and 1 base from J, with 12 bases in between. The germline V gene has CDR1 GTSNPN and CDR2 SVGIG (reference sequence). The CDR3 loop is CAWSDLRENTGELFF. The CDR3, as DNA: TGTGCCTGGAGCGACCTTCGGGAGAACACCGGGGAGCTGTTTTTT.

This clone was recorded a few times. The chain carries TRBV10-1 and TRBJ2-7; D might be TRBD1 (5 bases). This CDR3 has 14 amino acids. Germline loops: CDR1 WNHNN, CDR2 SYGVQD (reference sequence). Trimming cost V 1 base and J 5 bases, with 12 bases left between them. This chain's CDR3 is CASSELGAKNEQYF. Here the CDR3 DNA reads TGCGCCAGCAGTGAGTTAGGGGCGAAGAACGAGCAGTACTTC.

The CDR3 loop reads CASLPAGGAYEQYF. The CDR3 coding sequence is TGTGCCAGCCTTCCGGCGGGGGGCGCGTACGAGCAGTACTTC. This chain joins TRBV28 and TRBJ2-7, with 8 bases lining up with TRBD2. The CDR3 has 14 amino acids. V lost 8 bases and J lost 4; bases outside the gene matches: 10. Per germline, CDR1 MDHEN and CDR2 SYDVKM.

This clone was counted a single time. V and J are TRBV9 and TRBJ1-2, with a weak D call TRBD1 (6 bases). This CDR3 comprises 15 residues. Trimming stripped 4 bases from V and 2 bases from J, with 15 bases between. Germline V CDR1 and CDR2: SGDLS, YYNGEE. The CDR3 DNA sequence: TGTGCCAGCAGCCCAACAGGGACATCGAACTATGGCTACACCTTC. Translated: CASSPTGTSNYGYTF.

This clone was counted only a few times. The rearrangement links TRBV6-4 to TRBJ2-3; 10 bases are shared with TRBD1. The CDR3 is made up of 16 amino acids. Per the germline V gene, CDR1 is MRHNA and CDR2 is SNTAGT. After removal of 3 bases from V and 4 bases from J, the junction contained 7 bases not matched to a gene. CDR3 sequence: CASSDGTGAGADTQYF. The CDR3, as DNA: TGTGCCAGCAGTGATGGGACAGGGGCCGGGGCAGATACGCAGTATTTT.

The chain combines TRBV7-8 with TRBJ2-2; 9 nucleotides align to TRBD1. The CDR3 contains 16 residues. Germline V gene data show CDR1 as SGHVS and CDR2 as FQNEAQ. Trimming removed 4 bases from V and 0 bases from J; junction bases left unmatched: 3. This chain's CDR3 is CASSWDRVSNTGELFF. CDR3 nucleotides: TGTGCCAGCAGCTGGGACAGGGTTTCGAACACCGGGGAGCTGTTTTTT. Complete variable domain (other parts from reference TRBV7-8 and TRBJ2-2): GAGVSQSPRYKVAKRGQDVALRCDPISGHVSLFWYQQALGQGPEFLTYFQNEAQLDKSGLPSDRFFAERPEGSVSTLKIQRTQQEDSAVYLCASSWDRVSNTGELFFGEGSRLTVL.

The chain carries TRBV6-5 and TRBJ1-1, with 9 bases identical to TRBD1. Germline V gives CDR1 MNHEY, CDR2 SVGAGI. V trimming: 6 bases; J trimming: 6 bases; junction bases outside the gene matches: 8. CDR3 length: 14 amino acids. The DNA for the CDR3 is TGTGCCAGCAGAACGACAGGGGGACGGTCTGAAGCTTTCTTT. This translates into CASRTTGGRSEAFF.

This chain joins TRBV28 and TRBJ2-1; 10 bases match TRBD2. This CDR3 has 14 residues. V gave up 5 bases and J gave up 9 bases; unmatched junction bases: 7. CDR1 and CDR2 (germline): MDHEN, SYDVKM. The CDR3 protein is CASSLAGVLGEQFF. The DNA for the CDR3 is TGTGCCAGCAGTCTAGCGGGAGTACTAGGTGAGCAGTTCTTC.

The gene calls are TRBV28 and TRBJ1-6; D call uncertain. This CDR3 is 15 amino acids long. V lost 5 bases and J 8 bases, leaving 16 bases between the germline ends. Germline V gives CDR1 MDHEN, CDR2 SYDVKM. As DNA, the CDR3 is TGTGCCAGCAGTGCCGGCGGCGCCAAGGATTCACCCCTCCACTTT. It yields the protein CASSAGGAKDSPLHF.

The chain uses TRBV11-2 and TRBJ2-7; D is perhaps TRBD2 (5 bases). Between the trimmed V and J ends, which lost 5 bases and 0 bases, there was a span of 11 bases. Germline V gives CDR1 SGHAT, CDR2 FQNNGV. This CDR3 spans 14 amino acids. CDR3 coding DNA: TGTGCCAGCAGCAACGACGCGGGCTCCTACGAGCAGTACTTC. Its translation: CASSNDAGSYEQYF.

The chain is built from TRBV5-1 and TRBJ2-5; 11 bases align to TRBD1. The length of the CDR3 is 15 residues. With V trimmed by 3 bases and J by 5 bases, 6 bases remained unmatched. Germline CDR1 is SGHRS and CDR2 is YFSETQ. The DNA of the CDR3 is TGCGCCAGCAGCTCCGGACAGGGGGCTCGGGAGACCCAGTACTTC. It codes for CASSSGQGARETQYF.

The genes are TRBV28 and TRBJ1-2, with D possibly being TRBD1 (6 bases). Germline CDR1 reads MDHEN; CDR2 reads SYDVKM. This CDR3 is built from 14 residues. With 5 bases removed from V and 0 bases from J, the gap between germline ends came to 10 bases. CDR3 sequence: CASSRTAPNYGYTF. Here the CDR3 DNA reads TGTGCCAGCAGTAGGACAGCCCCTAACTATGGCTACACCTTC.

The V call is TRBV5-1, the J call TRBJ2-3; 9 bases map to TRBD2. This CDR3 comprises 12 residues. Germline CDR1 SGHRS, CDR2 YFSETQ. V was pared by 5 bases and J by 5 bases, with 0 bases of the junction left unmatched. The CDR3 protein is CASRLAGDTQYF. The CDR3 region has the DNA TGCGCCAGCAGACTAGCGGGAGATACGCAGTATTTT.

V and J are TRBV5-1 and TRBJ2-3; 8 nucleotides line up with TRBD1. Germline trimming cut 0 bases from V and 5 bases from J; bases unmatched to any gene: 5. CDR1 and CDR2 (germline): SGHRS, YFSETQ. This CDR3 spans 15 amino acids. The CDR3 sequence: CASSLVAGGGDTQYF. The CDR3 DNA reads as TGCGCCAGCAGCTTGGTGGCAGGGGGCGGAGATACGCAGTATTTT.

The genes are TRBV4-2 and TRBJ1-1, with D perhaps TRBD1 (6 bases). Trimming took 0 bases from V and 6 from J, leaving 14 bases between them. Looked up from germline, CDR1 is LGHNA and CDR2 is YNFKEQ. The CDR3 runs 15 residues. In nucleotides, the CDR3 is TGTGCCAGCAGCCAAGATTTACAGGGTCAGCCTGAAGCTTTCTTT. As protein: CASSQDLQGQPEAFF.